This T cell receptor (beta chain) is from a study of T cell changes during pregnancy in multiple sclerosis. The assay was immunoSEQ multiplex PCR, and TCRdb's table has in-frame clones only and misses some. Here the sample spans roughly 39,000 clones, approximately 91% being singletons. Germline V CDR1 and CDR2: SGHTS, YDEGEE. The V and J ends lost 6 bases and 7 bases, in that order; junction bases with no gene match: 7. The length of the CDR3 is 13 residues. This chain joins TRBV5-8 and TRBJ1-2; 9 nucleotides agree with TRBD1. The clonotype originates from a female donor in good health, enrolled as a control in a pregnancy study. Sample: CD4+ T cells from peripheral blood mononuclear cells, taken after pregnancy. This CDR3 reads CASNLDRGFGYTF. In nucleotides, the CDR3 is TGTGCCAGCAACTTAGACAGGGGGTTTGGCTACACCTTC.